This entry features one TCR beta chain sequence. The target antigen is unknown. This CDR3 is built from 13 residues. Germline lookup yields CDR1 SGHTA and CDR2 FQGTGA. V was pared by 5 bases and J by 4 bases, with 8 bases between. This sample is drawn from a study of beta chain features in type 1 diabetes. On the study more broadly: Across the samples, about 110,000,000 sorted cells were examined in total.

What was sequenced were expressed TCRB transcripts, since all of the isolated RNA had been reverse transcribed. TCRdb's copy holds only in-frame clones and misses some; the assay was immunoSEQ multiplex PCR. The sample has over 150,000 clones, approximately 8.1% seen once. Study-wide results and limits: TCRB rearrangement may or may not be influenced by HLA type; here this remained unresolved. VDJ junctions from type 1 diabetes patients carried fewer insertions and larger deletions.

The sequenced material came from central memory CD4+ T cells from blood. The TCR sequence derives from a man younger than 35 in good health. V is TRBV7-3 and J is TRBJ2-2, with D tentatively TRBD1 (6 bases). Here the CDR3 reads CASSGGSTGELFF. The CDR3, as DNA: TGTGCCAGCAGCGGGGGCAGCACCGGGGAGCTGTTTTTT.